What follows are 23 T cell receptor beta chains derived from one specimen sequenced in a study of T cell repertoires in ileal Crohn's disease. Indicated time point: neoterminal ileum biopsy at postoperative endoscopy, about 6 months after surgery. Repertoires were generated with immunoSEQ multiplex PCR, while TCRdb's copy carries only in-frame clones and drops some. The table records about 2,800 clones, approximately 69% of them present only once. The sequenced material came from ileal tissue. These receptors came from an adult with Crohn's disease.

The rearrangement uses TRBV15 and TRBJ1-4; D is perhaps TRBD1 (6 bases). The CDR3 has 17 residues. Deletions cut 4 bases from V and 3 bases from J, with 18 bases between. The germline V gene encodes CDR1 LNHNV and CDR2 YYDKDF (reference sequence). CDR3 region: CATSTEEHRAPNEKLFF. DNA for the CDR3: TGTGCCACCAGCACGGAGGAACACAGGGCTCCTAATGAAAAACTGTTTTTT.

This chain links TRBV6-1 with TRBJ1-2, with D maybe TRBD1 (6 bases). Germline CDR1 MNHNS, CDR2 SASEGT. The V end was cut by 3 bases, the J end by 2 bases, with 7 bases between. The CDR3 totals 13 residues. The CDR3 nucleotides are TGTGCCAGCAGTGACACAGGGAACTATGGCTACACCTTC. Translation: CASSDTGNYGYTF.

The CDR3 coding sequence is TGTGCCATCAGTGTTTGTGACTGTCAAAGTCGGGCCAACGTCCTGACTTTC. It translates to CAISVCDCQSRANVLTF. The chain employs TRBV10-3 and TRBJ2-6; D remains ambiguous. V was cut by 4 bases and J by 5 bases, with 18 bases left in between. Germline CDR1 and CDR2: ENHRY and SYGVKD. The CDR3 spans 17 residues.

The rearrangement uses TRBV19 and TRBJ2-7; the match to TRBD1 covers 7 bases. This CDR3 spans 13 amino acids. Germline CDR1 is LNHDA and CDR2 is SQIVND (reference sequence). The V segment lost 1 base and the J segment 4 bases; nucleotides outside the gene matches: 1. CDR3 protein: CASSIGTGYEQYF. DNA of the CDR3: TGTGCCAGTAGTATAGGGACAGGTTACGAGCAGTACTTC.

The genes are TRBV29-1 and TRBJ1-2; 12 bases fit TRBD1. CDR1 and CDR2 (germline): SQVTM, ANQGSEA. The ends lost 6 bases at V and 4 bases at J; junction bases unmatched: 12. The CDR3 length is 16 residues. CDR3 residues: CSVQSRDRGQGYGYTF. CDR3 bases: TGCAGCGTGCAGTCCCGGGACAGGGGGCAGGGCTATGGCTACACCTTC.

The sample holds one count of this clone. This sequence joins TRBV27 and TRBJ1-5; D is unclear. Germline CDR1 reads MNHEY; CDR2 reads SMNVEV (reference sequence). The CDR3 runs 15 residues. Trimming shortened V by 5 bases and J by 3 bases, and 14 bases separated the two germline ends. The CDR3, as DNA: TGTGCCAGCAGTATCTATGGGGAGACCAATCAGCCCCAGCATTTT. This codes for CASSIYGETNQPQHF.

The gene calls are TRBV7-6 and TRBJ2-7; D is unclear. Trimming stripped 3 bases from V and 3 bases from J, with 15 bases between. The germline V gene encodes CDR1 SGHVS and CDR2 FNYEAQ. This CDR3 comprises 15 residues. The CDR3 region is CASSFAHGGNYEQYF. The CDR3 DNA is TGTGCCAGCAGCTTTGCACACGGCGGAAACTACGAGCAGTACTTC.

V and J are TRBV7-6 and TRBJ1-3; D is undetermined. V was cut by 1 base and J by 0 bases, with 16 bases left in between. CDR3 length: 18 amino acids. CDR1 SGHVS and CDR2 FNYEAQ come from the germline V gene. The CDR3 loop reads CASSLEVLGPLSGNTIYF. DNA for the CDR3: TGTGCCAGCAGCTTAGAAGTGTTGGGCCCCCTCTCTGGAAACACCATATATTTT.

J is TRBJ2-3 and V is TRBV4-1; 9 nucleotides align to TRBD2. The CDR3 is made up of 18 amino acids. Germline V gene lookup returns CDR1 MGHRA and CDR2 YSYEKL. Losses at the gene ends were 4 bases for V and 0 bases for J; bases not matched to a gene: 11. The CDR3 reads CASSPKSGGSSSTDTQYF. CDR3 DNA sequence: TGCGCCAGCAGCCCCAAAAGCGGGGGGTCGTCTAGCACAGATACGCAGTATTTT.

The V call is TRBV4-3, the J call TRBJ2-7; 8 bases line up with TRBD2. Germline values: CDR1 LGHNA, CDR2 YSLEER. This CDR3 is built from 14 residues. V lost 2 bases, J lost 2 bases, and 2 bases stayed unmatched. The DNA for the CDR3 is TGCGCCAGCAGCCAATTCGGGGGGGCCTACGAGCAGTACTTC. This gives the protein CASSQFGGAYEQYF.

This chain links TRBV7-3 with TRBJ2-5; 11 bases are shared with TRBD2. Losses at the gene ends were 3 bases for V and 5 bases for J; bases not matched to a gene: 5. The germline gives CDR1 SGHTA, CDR2 FQGTGA. The CDR3 consists of 15 residues. CDR3 nucleotides: TGTGCCAGCAGCTTTAGCGGGGGGGCTCGGGAGACCCAGTACTTC. It translates to CASSFSGGARETQYF. The entire variable domain, with the rest obtained from reference TRBV7-3 and TRBJ2-5, is as follows: GAGVSQTPSNKVTEKGKYVELRCDPISGHTALYWYRQSLGQGPEFLIYFQGTGAADDSGLPNDRFFAVRPEGSVSTLKIQRTERGDSAVYLCASSFSGGARETQYFGPGTRLLVL.

J is TRBJ2-1 and V is TRBV7-9; D not certain. CDR3 size: 13 residues. Germline CDR1 is SEHNR and CDR2 is FQNEAQ (reference sequence). Trimming stripped 6 bases from V and 8 bases from J, with 14 bases between. CDR3 region: CASRPTAVDEQFF. CDR3 coding DNA: TGTGCCAGCAGGCCCACGGCGGTTGATGAGCAGTTCTTC.

This chain connects TRBV6-1 to TRBJ2-7; 7 nucleotides line up with TRBD2. CDR3 length equals 11 residues. Per germline, CDR1 MNHNS and CDR2 SASEGT. V shed 8 bases, J shed 6 bases, and the junction held 4 bases outside the gene matches. CDR3 region: CASWEGTEQYF. Written as DNA, the CDR3 is TGTGCCAGCTGGGAGGGGACCGAGCAGTACTTC.

This clone was seen just once. The V call is TRBV5-6, the J call TRBJ1-2; 8 nucleotides match TRBD1. The germline gives CDR1 SGHDT, CDR2 YYEEEE. V dropped 3 bases and J dropped 4; count of bases not matched to a gene: 8. The CDR3 runs to 15 residues. The CDR3 DNA follows: TGTGCCAGCAGCTATACTATTGACAGGGGCTATGGCTACACCTTC. Translated: CASSYTIDRGYGYTF.

The CDR3 loop reads CSVDSYNEQFF. CDR3 bases: TGCAGCGTTGACAGCTACAATGAGCAGTTCTTC. This chain joins TRBV29-1 and TRBJ2-1; D gene ambiguous. The CDR3 length is 11 residues. Germline CDR1 reads SQVTM; CDR2 reads ANQGSEA. The ends were cut back, 3 bases at V and 3 bases at J, with 3 bases in the middle.

Only a few counts were recorded for this clone. The DNA for the CDR3 is TGTGCCTCCTCGCCCGGGGTGATGTTGACTGAAGCTTTCTTT. Translated: CASSPGVMLTEAFF. The chain has TRBV19 and TRBJ1-1; D unclear. Germline CDR1 is LNHDA and CDR2 is SQIVND (reference sequence). CDR3 length: 14 amino acids. Trimming took 11 bases from V and 5 from J, leaving 21 bases between them.

This rearrangement joins TRBV4-1 to TRBJ2-7, with 8 bases aligning to TRBD1. The V segment lost 0 bases and the J segment 7 bases; nucleotides outside the gene matches: 14. There are 17 residues in the CDR3. Germline CDR1 is MGHRA and CDR2 is YSYEKL. This CDR3 is CASSQDQSGGGGREQYF. Written as DNA, the CDR3 is TGCGCCAGCAGCCAAGATCAGTCAGGGGGCGGAGGAAGGGAGCAGTACTTC.

The sample holds one count of this clone. The V call is TRBV7-2, the J call TRBJ1-1, with 8 positions matching TRBD1. The ends lost 1 base at V and 2 bases at J; junction bases unmatched: 3. The CDR3 loop spans 15 amino acids. Germline-derived CDR1 and CDR2 are SGHTA and FQGNSA. CDR3 residues: CASSLGDRRNTEAFF. In DNA form, the CDR3 reads TGTGCCAGCAGCTTAGGGGACAGGAGAAACACTGAAGCTTTCTTT.

The chain employs TRBV7-8 and TRBJ1-3, with D tentatively TRBD1 (6 bases). This CDR3 has 15 amino acids. CDR1 is SGHVS and CDR2 is FQNEAQ in the germline V gene. The V end lost 5 bases, the J end lost 1 base, and 12 bases lay between the germline ends. The CDR3 loop is CASSQTGRSGNTIYF. The CDR3 bases are TGTGCCAGCAGCCAAACAGGGCGGTCTGGAAACACCATATATTTT.

The chain employs TRBV2 and TRBJ2-1, with TRBD2 matching 9 bases. Germline loops: CDR1 SNHLY, CDR2 FYNNEI. The CDR3 loop spans 15 amino acids. Trimming removed 3 bases from V and 6 bases from J; junction bases left unmatched: 6. In DNA form, the CDR3 reads TGTGCCAGCAGTGAGCAAAGCGGGGGGCTCAATGAGCAGTTCTTC. It codes for CASSEQSGGLNEQFF.

The table lists this clone with a count of one. This sequence joins TRBV7-9 and TRBJ1-1; D is undetermined. The V gene lost 4 bases and the J gene lost 4 bases, with 13 bases spanning the gap. Per germline, CDR1 SEHNR and CDR2 FQNEAQ (reference sequence). This CDR3 has 14 residues. The CDR3 region is CASSSQGDLTEAFF. In DNA form, the CDR3 reads TGTGCCAGCAGCTCCCAAGGAGACCTCACTGAAGCTTTCTTT.

This sequence joins TRBV7-2 and TRBJ2-7, with a tentative D call TRBD2 (5 bases). Germline V gene data show CDR1 as SGHTA and CDR2 as FQGNSA. The V end was cut by 5 bases, the J end by 0 bases, with 8 bases between. There are 13 residues in the CDR3. CDR3: CASSAGPSYEQYF. The CDR3 DNA sequence: TGTGCCAGCAGCGCGGGCCCCTCCTACGAGCAGTACTTC.

The rearrangement uses TRBV6-5 and TRBJ2-2, with D possibly being TRBD1 (6 bases). From germline, CDR1 is MNHEY and CDR2 SVGAGI. Trimming pared 5 bases from V and 1 base from J, leaving 11 bases between. CDR3 length: 15 residues. The CDR3 sequence is CASSLGQLNTGELFF. CDR3 nucleotides: TGTGCCAGCAGTCTCGGACAGTTGAACACCGGGGAGCTGTTTTTT.